This T cell receptor (beta chain) is from a study of beta chain features in type 1 diabetes. Only a few counts were recorded for this clone. Investigators reverse transcribed all isolated RNA, so they sequenced expressed TCRB transcripts. Profiling relied on immunoSEQ multiplex PCR, and the TCRdb table lists in-frame clones only, not all of them. The sample shows 120,000 to 150,000 clones, 9% to 10% of them seen only once. Once sorted, every population was more than 95% pure. This CDR3 contains 12 residues. The germline CDR1 and CDR2 sequences are SQVTM and ANQGSEA. The germline V and J ends were trimmed by 7 bases and 2 bases, with 11 bases remaining between them.

The sequence came from a woman aged 40 to 50 in good health. Input material: central memory CD4+ T cells from blood. The chain couples TRBV29-1 to TRBJ1-1, with D perhaps matching TRBD1 (5 bases). CDR3 DNA: TGCAGCGGAGCAGACAGAAACACTGAAGCTTTCTTT. This translates into CSGADRNTEAFF.